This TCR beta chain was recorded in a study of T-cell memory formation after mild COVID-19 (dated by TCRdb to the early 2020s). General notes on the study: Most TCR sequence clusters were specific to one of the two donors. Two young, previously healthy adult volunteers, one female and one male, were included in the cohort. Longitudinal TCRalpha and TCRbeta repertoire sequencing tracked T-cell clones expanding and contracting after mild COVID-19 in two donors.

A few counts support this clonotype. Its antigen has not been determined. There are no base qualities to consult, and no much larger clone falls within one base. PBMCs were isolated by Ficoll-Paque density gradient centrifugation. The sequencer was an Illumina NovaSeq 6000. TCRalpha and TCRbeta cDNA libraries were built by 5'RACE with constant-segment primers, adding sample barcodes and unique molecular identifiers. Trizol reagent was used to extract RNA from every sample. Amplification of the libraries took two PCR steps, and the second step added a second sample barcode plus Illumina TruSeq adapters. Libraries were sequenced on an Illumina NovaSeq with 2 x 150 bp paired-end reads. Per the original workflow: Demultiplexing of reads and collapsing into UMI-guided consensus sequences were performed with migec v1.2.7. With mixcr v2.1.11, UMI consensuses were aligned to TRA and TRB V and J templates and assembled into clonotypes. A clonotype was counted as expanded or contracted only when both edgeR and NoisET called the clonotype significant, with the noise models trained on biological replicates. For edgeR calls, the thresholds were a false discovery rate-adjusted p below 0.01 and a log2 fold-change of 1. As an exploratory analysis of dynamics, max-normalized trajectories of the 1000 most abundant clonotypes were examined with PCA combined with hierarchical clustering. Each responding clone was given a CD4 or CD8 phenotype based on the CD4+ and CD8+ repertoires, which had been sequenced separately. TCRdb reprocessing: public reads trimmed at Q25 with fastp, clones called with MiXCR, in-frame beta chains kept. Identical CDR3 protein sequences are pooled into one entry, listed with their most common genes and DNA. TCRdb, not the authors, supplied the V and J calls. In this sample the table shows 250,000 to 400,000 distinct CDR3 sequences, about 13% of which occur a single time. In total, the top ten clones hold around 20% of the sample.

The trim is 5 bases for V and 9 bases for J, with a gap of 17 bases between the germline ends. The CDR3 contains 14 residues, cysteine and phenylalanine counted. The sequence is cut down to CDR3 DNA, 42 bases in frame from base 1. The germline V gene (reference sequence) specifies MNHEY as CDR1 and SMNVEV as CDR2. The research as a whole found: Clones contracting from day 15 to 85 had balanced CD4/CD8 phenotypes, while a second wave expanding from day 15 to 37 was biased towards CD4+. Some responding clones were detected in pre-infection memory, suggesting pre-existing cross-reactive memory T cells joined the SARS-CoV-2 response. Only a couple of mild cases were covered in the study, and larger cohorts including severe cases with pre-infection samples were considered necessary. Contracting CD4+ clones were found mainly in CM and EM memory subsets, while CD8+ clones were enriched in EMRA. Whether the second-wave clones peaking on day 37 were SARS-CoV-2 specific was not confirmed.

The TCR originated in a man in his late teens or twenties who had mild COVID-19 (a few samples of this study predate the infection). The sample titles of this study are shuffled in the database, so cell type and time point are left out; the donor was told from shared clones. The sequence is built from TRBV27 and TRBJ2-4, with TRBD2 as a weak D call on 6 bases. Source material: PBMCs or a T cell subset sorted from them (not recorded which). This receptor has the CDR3 CASSPVDYLAIQYF. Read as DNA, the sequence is TGTGCCAGCAGTCCCGTGGACTACTTGGCCATTCAGTACTTC.